The 16 T cell receptor beta chains presented below share a single source sample, sequenced in a study of blood T cell repertoires in COVID-19. Libraries were prepared by immunoSEQ multiplex PCR; TCRdb keeps only in-frame clonotypes and omits some of them. The repertoire holds 190,000 or so clones, with about 90% as singletons. Sequenced material: peripheral blood. Receptors originate from an older woman with acute or convalescent COVID-19.

This clone was detected only once. CDR3 bases: TGTGCCAGCAGCTCGTCCCGGGACAGCTACGAGCAGTACTTC. Protein: CASSSSRDSYEQYF. The J gene is TRBJ2-7, the V gene TRBV13; 7 bases fit TRBD1. With 4 bases clipped from V and 3 bases from J, the junction kept 6 bases outside the gene matches. Germline lookup yields CDR1 PRHDT and CDR2 FYEKMQ (reference sequence). This CDR3 spans 14 amino acids.

The chain employs TRBV19 and TRBJ2-1, with D tentatively TRBD2 (6 bases). Germline assignment: CDR1 LNHDA and CDR2 SQIVND (reference sequence). Trimming shortened V by 5 bases and J by 5 bases, and 10 bases separated the two germline ends. The CDR3 sequence is 13 residues long. CDR3 in amino acids: CASSGTFDNEQFF. CDR3 bases: TGTGCCAGTAGTGGGACTTTTGACAATGAGCAGTTCTTC.

The rearrangement links TRBV19 to TRBJ1-5; 7 bases line up with TRBD1. CDR1 and CDR2 from the germline V gene are LNHDA and SQIVND (reference sequence). There are 15 residues in the CDR3. V lost 3 bases and J lost 0; bases outside the gene matches: 2. The CDR3 DNA follows: TGTGCCAGTAGTATTGGGACAGTTAGCAATCAGCCCCAGCATTTT. Amino acid sequence: CASSIGTVSNQPQHF.

V gene TRBV7-9 combines with J gene TRBJ1-5; TRBD1 matches at 7 bases. V dropped 0 bases and J dropped 2; count of bases not matched to a gene: 4. Germline V gives CDR1 SEHNR, CDR2 FQNEAQ (reference sequence). This CDR3 is built from 16 residues. The CDR3 sequence: CASSLAITGGNQPQHF. In nucleotides, the CDR3 is TGTGCCAGCAGCTTAGCCATCACAGGGGGCAATCAGCCCCAGCATTTT.

The chain links TRBV27 to TRBJ1-1; D ambiguous. The CDR3 spans 13 residues. Trimming shortened V by 4 bases and J by 7 bases, and 13 bases separated the two germline ends. The V gene's germline CDR1 is MNHEY and CDR2 SMNVEV (reference sequence). This CDR3 is CASSSLPLGEAFF. DNA of the CDR3: TGTGCCAGCAGTTCCCTCCCGCTCGGTGAAGCTTTCTTT.

CDR3 DNA: TGCGCCAGCAGCCCACCCACAAGCTCCTACAATGAGCAGTTCTTC. This codes for CASSPPTSSYNEQFF. The V gene is TRBV5-1, the J gene TRBJ2-1; D is unclear. The CDR3 loop spans 15 amino acids. Trimming took off 4 bases at V and 0 bases at J, with 11 bases between the two ends. Germline V gives CDR1 SGHRS, CDR2 YFSETQ.

The chain couples TRBV24-1 to TRBJ1-3; unclear D gene. CDR3 length equals 15 residues. V dropped 2 bases and J dropped 2 bases, with 9 bases sitting between them. The V gene's germline CDR1 is KGHDR and CDR2 SFDVKD. Written as DNA, the CDR3 is TGTGCCACCAGTGATTCGTCAGGTACTGGAAACACCATATATTTT. This codes for CATSDSSGTGNTIYF.

In this sample, this clone turned up once. The J gene is TRBJ1-1, the V gene TRBV18; D perhaps matches TRBD1 (6 bases). There are 12 residues in the CDR3. Trimming pared 5 bases from V and 7 bases from J, leaving 11 bases between. Germline CDR1 and CDR2: KGHSH and LQKENI. CDR3: CASSDRTVEAFF. CDR3 nucleotide sequence: TGTGCCAGCTCAGATCGGACAGTTGAAGCTTTCTTT.

In this sample, this clone turned up a few times. The chain uses TRBV7-9 and TRBJ2-2; 7 bases align to TRBD2. With V trimmed by 8 bases and J by 0 bases, 6 bases remained unmatched. The CDR3 contains 15 residues. CDR1 and CDR2 from the germline V gene are SEHNR and FQNEAQ (reference sequence). The CDR3 DNA reads as TGTGCCAGCGACCCCGGGAGGTCGAACACCGGGGAGCTGTTTTTT. Translating it yields CASDPGRSNTGELFF.

The CDR3 sequence: CASSSPGQGALNEQYF. CDR3 nucleotides: TGTGCCAGCAGCTCCCCGGGACAGGGGGCACTGAACGAGCAGTACTTC. V gene TRBV7-9 combines with J gene TRBJ2-7; 12 nucleotides agree with TRBD1. Looked up from germline, CDR1 is SEHNR and CDR2 is FQNEAQ (reference sequence). The CDR3 has 16 amino acids. Trimming removed 4 bases from V and 5 bases from J; junction bases left unmatched: 9.

The V gene is TRBV5-1, the J gene TRBJ1-1; 8 bases line up with TRBD1. Looked up from germline, CDR1 is SGHRS and CDR2 is YFSETQ. The CDR3 covers 16 residues. With V trimmed by 4 bases and J by 7 bases, 15 bases remained unmatched. CDR3 bases: TGCGCCAGCAGCCAGTACAGGGGGGCGGGAAGGGTTGAAGCTTTCTTT. Translation: CASSQYRGAGRVEAFF.

This clone has more than one count but fewer than ten. The V gene is TRBV5-5, the J gene TRBJ1-2; D is possibly TRBD1 (5 bases). The CDR3 has 14 residues. Between the trimmed V and J ends, which lost 3 bases and 2 bases, there was a span of 11 bases. In germline, CDR1 is SGHKS, CDR2 YYEKEE (reference sequence). The DNA of the CDR3 is TGTGCCAGCAGCTCTGTCTCAGGGAACTATGGCTACACCTTC. Amino acid sequence: CASSSVSGNYGYTF.

The rearrangement joins TRBV2 to TRBJ2-3; the match to TRBD2 covers 13 bases. The CDR3 sequence is 16 residues long. Germline V gives CDR1 SNHLY, CDR2 FYNNEI. The junction had 6 bases not matched to a gene; V was cut back by 9 bases and J by 0 bases. The CDR3 loop is CASGTSGTLSTDTQYF. The CDR3 nucleotides are TGTGCCAGTGGGACTAGCGGGACCCTTAGCACAGATACGCAGTATTTT. The full variable domain, with the rest looked up from reference TRBV2 and TRBJ2-3, is EPEVTQTPSHQVTQMGQEVILRCVPISNHLYFYWYRQILGQKVEFLVSFYNNEISEKSEIFDDQFSVERPDGSNFTLKIRSTKLEDSAMYFCASGTSGTLSTDTQYFGPGTRLTVL.

The rearrangement links TRBV5-5 to TRBJ2-5, with a weak D call TRBD1 (5 bases). Trimming took off 5 bases at V and 3 bases at J, with 11 bases between the two ends. Looked up from germline, CDR1 is SGHKS and CDR2 is YYEKEE (reference sequence). The CDR3 runs to 13 residues. Written as DNA, the CDR3 is TGTGCCAGCAGTCCCTGGGGCAAAGAGACCCAGTACTTC. Protein sequence: CASSPWGKETQYF.

This clone was seen once. The J gene is TRBJ1-1, the V gene TRBV6-5, with 7 nucleotides matching TRBD1. Trimming took 6 bases from V and 7 from J; bases not matched to a gene: 8. Germline V gives CDR1 MNHEY, CDR2 SVGAGI. CDR3 length equals 13 residues. CDR3 nucleotide sequence: TGTGCCAGCAGCAGGGGGGAAGGGGGTGAAGCTTTCTTT. This sequence encodes CASSRGEGGEAFF.

This chain links TRBV5-1 with TRBJ1-2, with 7 bases fitting TRBD1. The CDR3 is 16 residues long. The ends lost 2 bases at V and 8 bases at J; junction bases unmatched: 15. Germline V CDR1 and CDR2: SGHRS, YFSETQ. CDR3 region: CASSLISRTGWQGYTF. The CDR3 DNA reads as TGCGCCAGCAGCTTAATCTCCCGGACAGGCTGGCAAGGCTACACCTTC.